This entry concerns a single T cell receptor (beta chain). Trimming left V 5 bases short and J 5 bases short, with 16 bases between. Germline-derived CDR1 and CDR2 are SGHVS and FQNEAQ. CDR3 length: 14 residues. Profiling relied on immunoSEQ multiplex PCR, and the TCRdb table lists in-frame clones only, not all of them. The table includes 150,000 to 200,000 clones, 75% to 90% detected once. The source of the sample is a study of blood T cell repertoires in COVID-19. The origin of this receptor is a woman aged 55-69 years with acute or convalescent COVID-19. Sequenced input: peripheral blood. The gene calls are TRBV7-8 and TRBJ2-7; no clear D. The CDR3 reads CASSLELVSDEQYF. As DNA, the CDR3 is TGTGCCAGCAGCCTAGAGCTAGTTTCGGACGAGCAGTACTTC.